Given below is one T cell receptor beta chain in context. Its antigen is unknown. Generation of TCR beta libraries employed quantitative 5'-RACE incorporating molecular barcodes. TCRdb used MiXCR to reprocess the 5' RACE reads, holding one entry per CDR3 protein. Here the sample spans 670,000 or so distinct CDR3 sequences, roughly 19% being singletons. This sample was taken from a study of CD8 T cells in ankylosing spondylitis. General study results and limits: What appeared characteristic of ankylosing spondylitis blood was a TCR beta motif of several highly homologous variants. Matched synovial fluid from ankylosing spondylitis patients was reported to be enriched for disease-linked clones.

CDR3 length: 14 residues. The V and J ends lost 5 bases and 6 bases respectively, with 19 bases between them. Germline V gives CDR1 DFQATT, CDR2 SNEGSKA (reference sequence). The sequencing input was blood, either unsorted or a sorted T cell fraction (not recorded which). The receptor comes from a male donor with ankylosing spondylitis. The V call is TRBV20-1, the J call TRBJ2-5; D is ambiguous. The CDR3 bases are TGCAGTGCTTATTTAAACCGGCTCGGGCAGACCCAGTACTTC. Its translation: CSAYLNRLGQTQYF.